Each of the 12 T cell receptor beta chains below was sequenced from the same sample in a study of cytomegalovirus exposure and HLA in healthy donors. TCRdb's table, derived via immunoSEQ multiplex PCR, lists solely in-frame clones and lacks some. The sample contains just under 150,000 clones, 87% of which appear only once. The specimen sequenced was PBMCs. The receptor source for this set is a man aged 18 to 30 in good health and CMV-seropositive.

V gene TRBV29-1 combines with J gene TRBJ2-2; perhaps TRBD2 as D (6 bases). This CDR3 is 14 amino acids long. The V and J ends lost 3 bases and 7 bases respectively, with 15 bases between them. CDR1 and CDR2 from the germline V gene are SQVTM and ANQGSEA. CDR3: CSVDLSGAGGELFF. DNA of the CDR3: TGCAGCGTTGATTTATCGGGAGCGGGCGGGGAGCTGTTTTTT.

This clone was detected a few times. This sequence joins TRBV6-4 and TRBJ1-1; 11 nucleotides align to TRBD1. Germline CDR1 is MRHNA and CDR2 is SNTAGT. After removal of 5 bases from V and 4 bases from J, the junction contained 3 bases not matched to a gene. The CDR3 sequence is 14 residues long. The CDR3 loop reads CASSSGTGGTEAFF. The CDR3 region has the DNA TGTGCCAGCAGTTCCGGGACAGGGGGCACTGAAGCTTTCTTT.

V usage is TRBV7-3 and J usage is TRBJ2-1; 9 positions match TRBD1. The length of the CDR3 is 15 residues. In germline, CDR1 is SGHTA, CDR2 FQGTGA. V was pared by 5 bases and J by 7 bases, with 9 bases of the junction left unmatched. The CDR3 spells CASSGGHRGRNEQFF. Written as DNA, the CDR3 is TGTGCCAGCAGCGGGGGGCACAGGGGGCGGAATGAGCAGTTCTTC.

The rearrangement links TRBV13 to TRBJ2-7, with D uncertain. CDR1 and CDR2 (germline): PRHDT, FYEKMQ (reference sequence). V was pared by 5 bases and J by 6 bases, with 11 bases between. The CDR3 sequence is 12 residues long. The CDR3 sequence is CASSEQVGEQYF. CDR3 coding DNA: TGTGCCAGCAGCGAGCAGGTTGGCGAGCAGTACTTC.

The gene calls are TRBV5-1 and TRBJ1-5, with D perhaps TRBD1 (6 bases). Per the germline V gene, CDR1 is SGHRS and CDR2 is YFSETQ. V was cut by 4 bases and J by 4 bases, with 9 bases left in between. The CDR3 runs to 13 residues. This CDR3 is CASSPQGNQPQHF. The CDR3 DNA sequence: TGCGCCAGCAGCCCTCAGGGGAATCAGCCCCAGCATTTT.

The rearrangement uses TRBV11-2 and TRBJ2-3, with D possibly matching TRBD1 (6 bases). Germline V gene sequence: CDR1 SGHAT, CDR2 FQNNGV. The CDR3 is 13 amino acids. V shed 5 bases and J shed 4 bases, with 10 bases lying between them. CDR3 nucleotide sequence: TGTGCCAGCAGCCTCTGGGGGCCAGATACGCAGTATTTT. As protein: CASSLWGPDTQYF.

The chain is built from TRBV14 and TRBJ2-2; 11 bases are a match to TRBD2. Per germline, CDR1 SGHDN and CDR2 FVKESK. J was trimmed by 2 bases and V by 4 bases; bases with no gene match: 3. This CDR3 has 16 residues. The CDR3 is CASSLGLAVNTGELFF. The CDR3 nucleotides read TGTGCCAGCAGCCTGGGACTAGCGGTAAACACCGGGGAGCTGTTTTTT. Full variable domain (rest looked up from reference TRBV14 and TRBJ2-2): EAGVTQFPSHSVIEKGQTVTLRCDPISGHDNLYWYRRVMGKEIKFLLHFVKESKQDESGMPNNRFLAERTGGTYSTLKVQPAELEDSGVYFCASSLGLAVNTGELFFGEGSRLTVL.

This chain uses TRBV18 with TRBJ2-2; TRBD1 aligns across 7 bases. Germline V gene data show CDR1 as KGHSH and CDR2 as LQKENI. The CDR3 extends over 16 amino acids. With V trimmed by 3 bases and J by 0 bases, 4 bases remained unmatched. CDR3 region: CASSPRTGTNTGELFF. CDR3 sequence (DNA): TGTGCCAGCTCACCCCGGACAGGAACGAACACCGGGGAGCTGTTTTTT.

This chain uses TRBV7-9 with TRBJ1-4; a possible D gene is TRBD1 (6 bases). The germline CDR1 and CDR2 sequences are SEHNR and FQNEAQ (reference sequence). The V end lost 7 bases, the J end lost 4 bases, and 19 bases lay between the germline ends. This CDR3 has 16 amino acids. CDR3 protein: CASTKTTGRVNEKLFF. CDR3 in DNA: TGTGCCAGCACCAAGACTACAGGGCGGGTTAATGAAAAACTGTTTTTT.

V gene TRBV6-5 combines with J gene TRBJ1-2, with 7 bases fitting TRBD1. This CDR3 region has 12 residues. The V gene end was trimmed by 6 bases and the J gene end by 10 bases; junction bases not matched to a gene: 8. From germline, CDR1 is MNHEY and CDR2 SVGAGI. This CDR3 is CASSYGDSAYTF. CDR3 nucleotides: TGTGCCAGCAGCTACGGGGACAGCGCCTACACCTTC.

This chain links TRBV7-9 with TRBJ1-1; tentatively, D is TRBD1 (5 bases). Germline CDR1 SEHNR, CDR2 FQNEAQ (reference sequence). Trimming removed 2 bases at V and 1 base at J, with 8 bases between. This CDR3 has 14 residues. The CDR3 reads CASSLPGRNTEAFF. The CDR3, as DNA: TGTGCCAGCAGCTTACCAGGGCGGAACACTGAAGCTTTCTTT.

V and J are TRBV7-9 and TRBJ2-2; D call uncertain. The CDR3 is made up of 13 amino acids. V shed 4 bases and J shed 7 bases, with 10 bases lying between them. CDR1 SEHNR and CDR2 FQNEAQ come from the germline V gene (reference sequence). Here the CDR3 reads CASSSSTGGELFF. The CDR3 nucleotides read TGTGCCAGCAGCTCCTCCACCGGCGGGGAGCTGTTTTTT.